What follows describes a single T cell receptor (beta chain). Its antigen remains unknown. Data came from immunoSEQ multiplex PCR; TCRdb stores just in-frame clones and leaves some out. Here the sample spans about 120,000 clones, around 95% being singletons. Germline CDR1 reads SGDLS; CDR2 reads YYNGEE. This CDR3 has 13 residues. V was cut by 0 bases and J by 5 bases, with 8 bases left in between. These data are taken from a study of OX40 agonist ivuxolimab in advanced cancers. Whole-study context: An agonistic human IgG2 monoclonal antibody against OX40 (CD134) was given. The eligibility criteria allowed prior anti-PD-1, anti-PD-L1 or anti-CTLA-4 therapy, and around 40% had some.

Study-wide findings and caveats: It was also the case that some nonresponders had low normalized T-cell clonal expansion.

The TCR originated in an adult with an advanced solid tumor such as melanoma, head and neck, liver or kidney cancer. The material was CD4+ or CD8+ T cells sorted from blood, obtained in a trial of the OX40 agonist ivuxolimab. This rearrangement joins TRBV9 to TRBJ1-1, with no clear D. The CDR3 loop is CASSVGGRTEAFF. The CDR3 DNA follows: TGTGCCAGCAGCGTAGGCGGGAGGACTGAAGCTTTCTTT.